These 26 T cell receptor beta chains were sequenced from one sample in a study of blood T cell repertoires in COVID-19. Here immunoSEQ multiplex PCR was the method, and the copy in TCRdb shows in-frame clones only, minus some. This sample has 120,000 or so clones, with around 87% found just once. Material: peripheral blood. The receptors shown here come from a human donor in a cohort sampled during active COVID-19.

V and J are TRBV28 and TRBJ1-5; a possible D gene is TRBD1 (6 bases). V gave up 3 bases and J gave up 5 bases, with 23 bases separating them. CDR1 MDHEN and CDR2 SYDVKM come from the germline V gene. The CDR3 has 18 residues. The CDR3 DNA sequence: TGTGCCAGCAGTTTGATATCCCCTGCCCTGGACAGCTATCAGCCCCAGCATTTT. Its translation is CASSLISPALDSYQPQHF.

The chain uses TRBV5-5 and TRBJ1-1; TRBD1 aligns across 8 bases. Germline V gene data show CDR1 as SGHKS and CDR2 as YYEKEE (reference sequence). J was trimmed by 1 base and V by 2 bases; bases with no gene match: 10. The CDR3 runs 17 residues. For the CDR3, the DNA is TGTGCCAGCAGCTTTACAGGGGGGGCTAACACGAACACTGAAGCTTTCTTT. Amino acid sequence: CASSFTGGANTNTEAFF.

The chain has TRBV28 and TRBJ1-2; 9 bases agree with TRBD1. The CDR3 contains 13 residues. The trim removed 6 bases at V and 8 bases at J, leaving 7 bases unmatched. Germline V gene sequence: CDR1 MDHEN, CDR2 SYDVKM. The CDR3 sequence is CASRGTGIVGYTF. In nucleotides, the CDR3 is TGTGCCAGCAGGGGGACAGGGATTGTGGGCTACACCTTC.

The chain links TRBV29-1 to TRBJ2-4, with TRBD2 matching over 15 bases. This CDR3 contains 14 residues. Germline V lookup: CDR1 SQVTM, CDR2 ANQGSEA. The ends lost 6 bases at V and 9 bases at J; junction bases unmatched: 6. The CDR3 bases are TGCAGCGTGACGGGACTAGCGGGGGGATTCATTCAGTACTTC. Translating it yields CSVTGLAGGFIQYF.

The chain uses TRBV3-1 (or the pseudogene TRBV3-2) and TRBJ1-1, with 7 bases matching TRBD1. V lost 0 bases, J lost 1 base, and 2 bases stayed unmatched. The CDR3 loop spans 15 amino acids. Germline-derived CDR1 and CDR2 are LGHDT and YNNKEL (reference sequence). CDR3 nucleotide sequence: TGTGCCAGCAGCCAAGATTACAGGGGGAACACTGAAGCTTTCTTT. It is translated as CASSQDYRGNTEAFF.

There are a few counts of this clone. The CDR3 here is CASSSRTGISYEQYF. Here the CDR3 DNA reads TGTGCCAGCAGTTCGAGGACAGGGATCTCCTACGAGCAGTACTTC. V usage is TRBV6-1 and J usage is TRBJ2-7, with 8 bases that match TRBD1. The CDR3 is 15 residues long. V dropped 5 bases and J dropped 0; count of bases not matched to a gene: 6. The germline V gene has CDR1 MNHNS and CDR2 SASEGT.

CDR3 in DNA: TGTGCCAGCAGCACAGGGGGGTCTGGGGCCAACGTCCTGACTTTC. Translating gives CASSTGGSGANVLTF. The chain employs TRBV7-8 and TRBJ2-6, with 8 bases that match TRBD1. J was trimmed by 1 base and V by 5 bases; bases with no gene match: 1. Germline-derived CDR1 and CDR2 are SGHVS and FQNEAQ. This CDR3 is built from 15 residues. The full variable domain, with the rest looked up from reference TRBV7-8 and TRBJ2-6, is GAGVSQSPRYKVAKRGQDVALRCDPISGHVSLFWYQQALGQGPEFLTYFQNEAQLDKSGLPSDRFFAERPEGSVSTLKIQRTQQEDSAVYLCASSTGGSGANVLTFGAGSRLTVL.

The chain joins TRBV2 to TRBJ2-7, with TRBD1 matching 10 bases. CDR1 and CDR2 from the germline V gene are SNHLY and FYNNEI. The CDR3 runs 14 residues. Trimming took 10 bases from V and 5 from J; bases not matched to a gene: 11. The CDR3 region is CATKTGQGMDEQYF. As DNA, the CDR3 is TGTGCCACCAAGACGGGACAGGGGATGGACGAGCAGTACTTC.

The V and J genes are TRBV18 and TRBJ1-1; TRBD1 might be the D (6 bases). Looked up from germline, CDR1 is KGHSH and CDR2 is LQKENI. V was clipped by 4 bases and J by 2 bases, with 8 bases between them. The CDR3 spans 13 residues. The CDR3 sequence is CASSLQGNTEAFF. The DNA for the CDR3 is TGTGCCAGCTCACTACAGGGCAACACTGAAGCTTTCTTT.

CDR3 DNA: TGTGCCAGCGGCCGGGACAGATACAATGAGCAGTTCTTC. Translation gives CASGRDRYNEQFF. The rearrangement uses TRBV6-4 and TRBJ2-1; 7 nucleotides match TRBD1. The germline CDR1 and CDR2 sequences are MRHNA and SNTAGT. V lost 8 bases and J lost 4; bases outside the gene matches: 5. The CDR3 is 13 residues long.

The CDR3 DNA reads TGTGCCAGCAGCAAGACAGGTCGAGGGACCTACAATGAGCAGTTCTTC. It codes for CASSKTGRGTYNEQFF. The chain has TRBV7-3 and TRBJ2-1; D is possibly TRBD1 (6 bases). Germline loops: CDR1 SGHTA, CDR2 FQGTGA. CDR3 size: 16 residues. V lost 5 bases to trimming and J lost 2 bases, with 16 bases between them.

V usage is TRBV9 and J usage is TRBJ1-1; no reliable D call. V dropped 4 bases and J dropped 4 bases, with 11 bases sitting between them. The germline gives CDR1 SGDLS, CDR2 YYNGEE. There are 13 residues in the CDR3. The CDR3 DNA reads TGTGCCAGCAGCCCCCGCATCGGCACTGAAGCTTTCTTT. Protein product: CASSPRIGTEAFF.

CDR3 protein: CASSPQREFNTDTQYF. Written as DNA, the CDR3 is TGTGCCAGTAGTCCCCAGCGGGAGTTTAACACAGATACGCAGTATTTT. The chain recombines TRBV19 with TRBJ2-3; 8 bases align to TRBD2. From germline, CDR1 is LNHDA and CDR2 SQIVND (reference sequence). This CDR3 contains 16 residues. After removal of 5 bases from V and 2 bases from J, the junction contained 9 bases not matched to a gene.

The chain joins TRBV28 to TRBJ2-7; 7 bases map to TRBD2. Germline V gene sequence: CDR1 MDHEN, CDR2 SYDVKM. V shed 3 bases, J shed 6 bases, and the junction held 11 bases outside the gene matches. The CDR3 extends over 15 amino acids. CDR3 bases: TGTGCCAGCAGTTTGCCGTGGGACTACCCTCCCGAGCAGTACTTC. As protein: CASSLPWDYPPEQYF.

The chain has TRBV24-1 and TRBJ1-5; 8 positions match TRBD1. V gave up 5 bases and J gave up 3 bases; unmatched junction bases: 8. The CDR3 is 16 residues long. Germline V gives CDR1 KGHDR, CDR2 SFDVKD. CDR3 sequence reads: CATSVSGTGVNQPQHF. The CDR3 DNA reads TGTGCCACCAGTGTCTCAGGGACAGGAGTCAATCAGCCCCAGCATTTT.

For this clone: Compared with germline, one end of the junction differs, possibly owing to a read error. The gene calls are TRBV3-1 (or the pseudogene TRBV3-2) and TRBJ1-5; D ambiguous. The V gene's germline CDR1 is LGHDT and CDR2 YNNKEL (reference sequence). The CDR3 runs 14 residues. Written as DNA, the CDR3 is TGTGCCAGCAGCCAAGATCATAGCCATCAGCCCCAGCATTTT. Translating gives CASSQDHSHQPQHF.

V is TRBV6-1 and J is TRBJ2-7; D not resolved. The V and J ends lost 2 bases and 0 bases respectively, with 5 bases between them. CDR3 size: 13 residues. Germline V gene lookup returns CDR1 MNHNS and CDR2 SASEGT. CDR3: CASSESSSYEQYF. CDR3 DNA sequence: TGTGCCAGCAGTGAAAGTAGCTCCTACGAGCAGTACTTC.

In DNA form, the CDR3 reads TGTGCCAGCAGCTTAGTAGGGGTGGACTACAATGAGCAGTTCTTC. Amino acids: CASSLVGVDYNEQFF. The rearrangement links TRBV11-3 to TRBJ2-1; D is possibly TRBD1 (5 bases). Germline CDR1 reads SGHNT; CDR2 reads YENEEA. V lost 1 base to trimming and J lost 3 bases, with 10 bases between them. The CDR3 totals 15 residues. The whole variable domain, remainder taken from reference TRBV11-3 and TRBJ2-1, is EAGVVQSPRYKIIEKKQPVAFWCNPISGHNTLYWYLQNLGQGPELLIRYENEEAVDDSQLPKDRFSAERLKGVDSTLKIQPAELGDSAVYLCASSLVGVDYNEQFFGPGTRLTVL.

This chain joins TRBV27 and TRBJ2-1; 8 bases line up with TRBD2. The CDR3 has 16 residues. The V gene end was trimmed by 1 base and the J gene end by 4 bases; junction bases not matched to a gene: 6. The germline V gene encodes CDR1 MNHEY and CDR2 SMNVEV (reference sequence). As DNA, the CDR3 is TGTGCCAGCAGTTTATTAATCGGGGGGGCGTACAATGAGCAGTTCTTC. This sequence encodes CASSLLIGGAYNEQFF.

V and J are TRBV5-1 and TRBJ1-4; the D gene is possibly TRBD1 (5 bases). This CDR3 is built from 15 residues. The V end lost 0 bases, the J end lost 0 bases, and 6 bases lay between the germline ends. Germline CDR1 is SGHRS and CDR2 is YFSETQ. CDR3 residues: CASSLGTSTNEKLFF. CDR3 DNA: TGCGCCAGCAGCTTGGGGACATCAACTAATGAAAAACTGTTTTTT. The variable domain in full, completed from reference TRBV5-1 and TRBJ1-4, reads KAGVTQTPRYLIKTRGQQVTLSCSPISGHRSVSWYQQTPGQGLQFLFEYFSETQRNKGNFPGRFSGRQFSNSRSEMNVSTLELGDSALYLCASSLGTSTNEKLFFGSGTQLSVL.

This clone occurred a few times. The CDR3 here is CASSRTGDQPQHF. CDR3 in DNA: TGTGCCAGCAGCCGGACAGGGGATCAGCCCCAGCATTTT. The genes are TRBV2 and TRBJ1-5; TRBD1 matches at 9 bases. The V gene's germline CDR1 is SNHLY and CDR2 FYNNEI. The CDR3 covers 13 residues. V shed 6 bases and J 5 bases; nucleotides not matched to a gene: 2.

The CDR3 sequence: CASSYDSPSGRTGELFF. CDR3 bases: TGCGCCAGCAGCTATGACTCGCCTAGCGGGCGCACCGGGGAGCTGTTTTTT. The chain has TRBV5-1 and TRBJ2-2; 8 bases agree with TRBD2. The CDR3 is 17 residues long. V dropped 3 bases and J dropped 4; count of bases not matched to a gene: 11. Germline V gene data show CDR1 as SGHRS and CDR2 as YFSETQ.

The chain carries TRBV27 and TRBJ1-1; unclear D gene. This CDR3 is built from 16 residues. V was shortened by 5 bases and J by 0 bases, with 16 bases between the two germline ends. The germline V gene has CDR1 MNHEY and CDR2 SMNVEV (reference sequence). DNA of the CDR3: TGTGCCAGCAGTCTAGGCGGACTACCTTTGAACACTGAAGCTTTCTTT. This gives the protein CASSLGGLPLNTEAFF.

V is TRBV7-8 and J is TRBJ2-7, with D possibly matching TRBD2 (6 bases). CDR1 is SGHVS, CDR2 FQNEAQ, per germline. The CDR3 sequence is 14 residues long. The ends were cut back, 6 bases at V and 0 bases at J, with 12 bases in the middle. CDR3 region: CASRGGEHSYEQYF. The CDR3 region has the DNA TGTGCCAGCAGGGGCGGGGAGCACTCCTACGAGCAGTACTTC.

This chain connects TRBV6-5 to TRBJ1-1; TRBD1 matches 7 bases. CDR1 and CDR2 from the germline V gene are MNHEY and SVGAGI. V lost 4 bases, J lost 8 bases, and 1 base stayed unmatched. This CDR3 is 11 amino acids long. The CDR3 DNA follows: TGTGCCAGCAGTTTGGACAGGGAAGCTTTCTTT. Protein: CASSLDREAFF.

CDR3 bases: TGTGCAAGTCGCTTCCCCTCACCGGGACAGGGAAATGAAAAACTGTTTTTT. Protein product: CASRFPSPGQGNEKLFF. The V gene is TRBV12-2, the J gene TRBJ1-4; TRBD1 was called by the table and not checked on the DNA. TRBV12-2 is an annotated pseudogene. The CDR3 runs to 17 residues.